This is a list of T cell receptor beta chains from one sample in a study of regulatory T cells in long-lasting Graves disease. In TCRdb, the multiplex PCR reads were re-called with MiXCR into one record per CDR3 protein. The repertoire has some 500,000 distinct CDR3 sequences, around 16% of them found once; the top ten carry around 25%. The same specimen was also included in a second study, on T cells in Graves' hyperthyroidism and ophthalmopathy.

The material sequenced was peripheral blood mononuclear cells (PBMCs), taken at new diagnosis, from a patient treated with antithyroid drugs. The receptors stem from a woman aged 40-60 years with Graves disease. Each CDR3 is given with its conserved first and last residue. A D gene is named only where the DNA matches it firmly. Size tells how often a clone was seen (once, few, many) or the class of an expanded clone, and some rows leave it out.

j_call: TRBJ2-7; clone_size: NA; v_call: TRBV10-3; d_call: TRBD1; cdr3_nt: TGTGCCATCGGACAGGCTCTCTCCTACGAGCAGTACTTC; cdr3_aa: CAIGQALSYEQYF
j_call: TRBJ1-1; clone_size: many; v_call: TRBV27; d_call: TRBD1; cdr3_nt: TGTGCCAGCAGCTACAGGGGATCTTACACTGAAGCTTTCTTT; cdr3_aa: CASSYRGSYTEAFF
j_call: TRBJ2-7; clone_size: many; v_call: TRBV12-3/TRBV12-4; d_call: NA; cdr3_nt: TGTGCCAGCAGTCCGGGGACTGGGAGGAACTACGAGCAGTACTTC; cdr3_aa: CASSPGTGRNYEQYF
j_call: TRBJ2-3; clone_size: many; v_call: TRBV2; d_call: TRBD1; cdr3_nt: TGTGCCAGCAGGGGCACAGGGGCCCGAACAGATACGCAGTATTTT; cdr3_aa: CASRGTGARTDTQYF
j_call: TRBJ2-4; clone_size: few; v_call: TRBV3-1; d_call: NA; cdr3_nt: TGTGCCAGCAGCCAAGAACTCCAGGGGAGCATTCAGTACTTC; cdr3_aa: CASSQELQGSIQYF
j_call: TRBJ1-2; clone_size: many; v_call: TRBV7-8; d_call: TRBD1; cdr3_nt: TGTGCCAGCAGCTCAAACAGGGGGAATAACTATGGCTACACCTTC; cdr3_aa: CASSSNRGNNYGYTF
j_call: TRBJ1-2; clone_size: many; v_call: TRBV4-2; d_call: NA; cdr3_nt: TGTGCCAGCAGCATGGCGGGAGGGAACTATGGCTACACCTTC; cdr3_aa: CASSMAGGNYGYTF
j_call: TRBJ1-2; clone_size: many; v_call: TRBV12-3/TRBV12-4; d_call: TRBD1; cdr3_nt: TGTGCCAGCAGTCCCTGGGACAGGGAGAACTATGGCTACACCTTC; cdr3_aa: CASSPWDRENYGYTF
j_call: TRBJ2-7; clone_size: few; v_call: TRBV6-2/TRBV6-3; d_call: TRBD2; cdr3_nt: TGTGCCAGCAGTAACCCTCATGCGGGGGTCCCCTACGAGCAGTACTTC; cdr3_aa: CASSNPHAGVPYEQYF
j_call: TRBJ1-2; clone_size: many; v_call: TRBV24-1; d_call: NA; cdr3_nt: TGTGCCACCAGTGACCCGTATGGCTACACCTTC; cdr3_aa: CATSDPYGYTF
j_call: TRBJ1-2; clone_size: many; v_call: TRBV7-2; d_call: TRBD1; cdr3_nt: TGTGCCAGCAGCCACCAAGGGACAGACTATGGCTACACCTTC; cdr3_aa: CASSHQGTDYGYTF
j_call: TRBJ2-1; clone_size: many; v_call: TRBV2; d_call: NA; cdr3_nt: TGTGCCAGCAGCGTTCGCTACAATGAGCAGTTCTTC; cdr3_aa: CASSVRYNEQFF
j_call: TRBJ2-5; clone_size: many; v_call: TRBV11-2; d_call: TRBD1; cdr3_nt: TGTGCCAGCAGCCCAACGACAGGGGGACGGAAGACCCAGTACTTC; cdr3_aa: CASSPTTGGRKTQYF
j_call: TRBJ2-1; clone_size: NA; v_call: TRBV10-3; d_call: NA; cdr3_nt: TGTGCCATCAGTGTGGGGGGGGGGGGCCTAAATGAGCAGTTCTTC; cdr3_aa: CAISVGGGGLNEQFF
j_call: TRBJ2-2; clone_size: NA; v_call: TRBV2; d_call: TRBD1; cdr3_nt: TGTGCCAGCGGGGGCCAGGGGGACACCGGGGAGCTGTTTTTT; cdr3_aa: CASGGQGDTGELFF
j_call: TRBJ1-5; clone_size: many; v_call: TRBV11-2; d_call: TRBD1; cdr3_nt: TGTGCCAGCAGCTCCGGACAGGGGGGCTTCGGGCAGCCCCAGCATTTT; cdr3_aa: CASSSGQGGFGQPQHF
j_call: TRBJ1-5; clone_size: NA; v_call: TRBV20-1; d_call: TRBD1; cdr3_nt: TGCAGTGCCCGAACGACAGGGGGATTCAATCAGCCCCAGCATTTT; cdr3_aa: CSARTTGGFNQPQHF
j_call: TRBJ1-1; clone_size: many; v_call: TRBV20-1; d_call: NA; cdr3_nt: TGCAGTGCTCTCGGACAGAGCAACACTGAAGCTTTCTTT; cdr3_aa: CSALGQSNTEAFF
j_call: TRBJ2-3; clone_size: many; v_call: TRBV6-1; d_call: TRBD1; cdr3_nt: TGTGCCAGCAGGAGGGACAGGGGCGTAGCAGATACGCAGTATTTT; cdr3_aa: CASRRDRGVADTQYF
j_call: TRBJ1-6; clone_size: NA; v_call: TRBV5-1; d_call: NA; cdr3_nt: TGCGCCAGCAGCACAGAGGGTAATTCACCCCTCCACTTT; cdr3_aa: CASSTEGNSPLHF
j_call: TRBJ1-1; clone_size: many; v_call: TRBV20-1; d_call: NA; cdr3_nt: TGCAGTGCTAGACGCCCTTTCACTGAAGCTTTCTTT; cdr3_aa: CSARRPFTEAFF
j_call: TRBJ2-1; clone_size: few; v_call: TRBV7-2; d_call: NA; cdr3_nt: TGTGCCAGCAGCGGAGCCACTTTCTATGAGCAGTTCTTC; cdr3_aa: CASSGATFYEQFF
j_call: TRBJ1-1; clone_size: NA; v_call: TRBV19; d_call: NA; cdr3_nt: TGTGCCAGTAGTATAGTAGCTTCCACTGAAGCTTTCTTT; cdr3_aa: CASSIVASTEAFF
j_call: TRBJ1-1; clone_size: NA; v_call: TRBV6-1; d_call: NA; cdr3_nt: TGTGCCAGCAGTCGACAGATCTCTAGCACTGAAGCTTTCTTT; cdr3_aa: CASSRQISSTEAFF
j_call: TRBJ2-5; clone_size: NA; v_call: TRBV5-1; d_call: TRBD2; cdr3_nt: TGCGCCAGCAGCCAAAATAGCGGGGGGCTTCAAGAGACCCAGTACTTC; cdr3_aa: CASSQNSGGLQETQYF
j_call: TRBJ2-7; clone_size: once; v_call: TRBV28; d_call: NA; cdr3_nt: TGTGCCAGCAGCCAAGAAACTACAGTCTACGAGCAGTACTTC; cdr3_aa: CASSQETTVYEQYF
j_call: TRBJ2-5; clone_size: many; v_call: TRBV3-1; d_call: NA; cdr3_nt: TGTGCCAGCAGCCAAGGGGGACTTCTACAAGAGACCCAGTACTTC; cdr3_aa: CASSQGGLLQETQYF
j_call: TRBJ1-2; clone_size: few; v_call: TRBV12-3/TRBV12-4; d_call: NA; cdr3_nt: TGTGCCAGCAGTTCCTCGACAGGCTTGGTAGACTATGGCTACACCTTC; cdr3_aa: CASSSSTGLVDYGYTF
j_call: TRBJ1-4; clone_size: many; v_call: TRBV12-3/TRBV12-4; d_call: NA; cdr3_nt: TGTGCCAGCAGTCCACAGGGTGGGAAAGAAAAACTGTTTTTT; cdr3_aa: CASSPQGGKEKLFF
j_call: TRBJ2-1; clone_size: NA; v_call: TRBV11-3; d_call: NA; cdr3_nt: TGTGCCAGCAGCTTCGGAAACCCTTACAATGAGCAGTTCTTC; cdr3_aa: CASSFGNPYNEQFF
j_call: TRBJ2-5; clone_size: few; v_call: TRBV20-1; d_call: TRBD2; cdr3_nt: TGCAGTGCTAGAGATGGCGGGGGAGAGACCCAGTACTTC; cdr3_aa: CSARDGGGETQYF
j_call: TRBJ2-2; clone_size: NA; v_call: TRBV30; d_call: TRBD2; cdr3_nt: TGTGCCTGGAGCAACTTGTTAGCGGGGCCAAACACCGGGGAGCTGTTTTTT; cdr3_aa: CAWSNLLAGPNTGELFF
j_call: TRBJ2-1; clone_size: NA; v_call: TRBV20-1; d_call: TRBD2; cdr3_nt: TGCAGCGGACTAGCGGGGGGGACCCTCGGGGAGCAGTTCTTC; cdr3_aa: CSGLAGGTLGEQFF